The source of this TCR beta chain is a study of blood T cells in healthy people across ages. The CDR3 is 16 amino acids. Germline values: CDR1 SGHVS, CDR2 FNYEAQ. V trimming: 4 bases; J trimming: 6 bases; junction bases outside the gene matches: 12. Combining a sample-barcoded 5' primer with a J-beta primer mix, a second PCR ran for about 7 to 12 cycles. Each cDNA molecule was tagged by a template-switch adaptor with 12 random nucleotides. Each CDR3 protein gets one entry after TCRdb re-called the 5' RACE reads with MiXCR. The sample lists about 1.6 million distinct CDR3 sequences, almost 35% occurring once. Study observations and caveats: For the donors, CMV status was unknown and possibly confounded expanded clonotype changes. It was the long-lived donors that had more naive CD4+ cells and higher diversity than aged donors. Estimates of diversity drawn from one million T cells were considered underestimates.

Concerning this clonotype itself: Antigen unknown.

This chain joins TRBV7-6 and TRBJ1-2, with 9 bases aligning to TRBD1. The TCR comes from a woman in her thirties in good health. Source material: blood. CDR3: CASSSLYRGRFDGYTF. The DNA of the CDR3 is TGTGCCAGCAGCTCGCTCTACAGGGGGCGGTTTGATGGCTACACCTTC. The full variable domain, its missing parts supplied by reference TRBV7-6 and TRBJ1-2, is GAGVSQSPRYKVTKRGQDVALRCDPISGHVSLYWYRQALGQGPEFLTYFNYEAQQDKSGLPNDRFSAERPEGSISTLTIQRTEQRDSAMYRCASSSLYRGRFDGYTFGSGTRLTVV.